Following are 5 T cell receptor beta chains from one sample sequenced in a study of OX40 agonist ivuxolimab in advanced cancers. The assay was immunoSEQ multiplex PCR, and TCRdb's table has in-frame clones only and misses some. The sample carries roughly 77,000 clones, around 93% recorded once. Sequencing used CD4+ or CD8+ T cells sorted from blood, obtained in a trial of the OX40 agonist ivuxolimab. The source of these receptors is an adult with an advanced solid tumor such as melanoma, head and neck, liver or kidney cancer.

This chain connects TRBV6-6 to TRBJ2-2, with unresolved D. The V end was cut by 6 bases, the J end by 5 bases, with 4 bases between. This CDR3 spans 11 amino acids. Germline lookup yields CDR1 MNHNY and CDR2 SVGAGI (reference sequence). The CDR3, as DNA: TGTGCCAGCAGCTCTACCGGGGAGCTGTTTTTT. This encodes CASSSTGELFF.

This chain joins TRBV10-1 and TRBJ1-1; unclear D gene. The CDR3 sequence is 15 residues long. The germline CDR1 and CDR2 sequences are WNHNN and SYGVQD (reference sequence). V lost 4 bases and J 0 bases, leaving 12 bases between the germline ends. The DNA for the CDR3 is TGCGCCAGCAGTGTAGTTTCACAGATGAACACTGAAGCTTTCTTT. Residues: CASSVVSQMNTEAFF.

The CDR3 region has the DNA TGTGCCAGCAGCTCGAGGTCCCAAGCGGGAAACACCATATATTTT. Its protein is CASSSRSQAGNTIYF. V and J are TRBV2 and TRBJ1-3, with D uncertain. CDR3 size: 15 residues. The V and J ends lost 6 bases and 4 bases respectively, with 16 bases between them. Germline V gene data show CDR1 as SNHLY and CDR2 as FYNNEI.

This rearrangement joins TRBV5-1 to TRBJ1-2, with 7 bases matching TRBD1. The CDR3 totals 15 residues. Trimming removed 1 base from V and 7 bases from J; junction bases left unmatched: 10. Germline CDR1 and CDR2: SGHRS and YFSETQ. The CDR3 protein is CASSLNRGPGGGYTF. The CDR3 DNA is TGCGCCAGCAGCTTGAACAGGGGCCCGGGTGGTGGCTACACCTTC.

The rearrangement joins TRBV19 to TRBJ2-2; 7 nucleotides align to TRBD1. V shed 8 bases, J shed 2 bases, and the junction held 8 bases outside the gene matches. The CDR3 totals 15 residues. Germline CDR1 reads LNHDA; CDR2 reads SQIVND (reference sequence). The CDR3 is CASANRQGNTGELFF. In DNA, the CDR3 is TGTGCCAGTGCGAATCGACAGGGTAACACCGGGGAGCTGTTTTTT.